The rows below give T cell receptor beta chains drawn from one sample of a study of blood T cells in healthy people across ages. In TCRdb, the 5' RACE reads were re-called with MiXCR into one record per CDR3 protein. The sample carries about 2 million distinct CDR3 sequences, roughly 49% recorded once. The sequencing sample was made of blood. These receptors were obtained from a woman between 35 and 50 years old in good health. Both conserved end residues are part of each CDR3. The D gene is left open where the match is weak. Clone size appears in some rows only: once, few, many, or a class for an expanded clone.

cdr3_nt,cdr3_aa,clone_size,v_call,d_call,j_call
TGTGCCAGCAGTTACTCTCGGCGGGGGCGCACAGATACGCAGTATTTT,CASSYSRRGRTDTQYF,few,TRBV6-5,NA,TRBJ2-3
TGTGCCAGCAGTTACCCAACTAGCGGGGGCACTTCCTACGAGCAGTACTTC,CASSYPTSGGTSYEQYF,NA,TRBV6-2/TRBV6-3,TRBD2,TRBJ2-7
TGTGCCAGCAGTTTCGTTGCTTACGAGCAGTACTTC,CASSFVAYEQYF,few,TRBV12-3/TRBV12-4,NA,TRBJ2-7
TGTGCCAGCAGTTTCGGACGGGGACGACACTATGGCTACAACTTC,CASSFGRGRHYGYNF,NA,TRBV6-5,NA,TRBJ1-2
TGTGCCAGCAGCCCCACTGAGGGGCGGGGGTTAGAGACCCAGTACTTC,CASSPTEGRGLETQYF,NA,TRBV6-5,TRBD2,TRBJ2-5
TGTGCCAGCACCAACCTCTACAATGAGCAGTTCTTC,CASTNLYNEQFF,NA,TRBV12-3/TRBV12-4,NA,TRBJ2-1
TGCGCCAGCAGCGCCTCTCTCTTAGGGAGGCAAGAGACCCAGTACTTC,CASSASLLGRQETQYF,NA,TRBV5-1,NA,TRBJ2-5
TGTGCTAGTGGTCCCATGGGACAGAACACAGATACGCAGTATTTT,CASGPMGQNTDTQYF,NA,TRBV12-5,TRBD1,TRBJ2-3
TGTGCCAGCAGCTTGGGGATGTTAGCAATGGACGGGGAGCTGTTTTTT,CASSLGMLAMDGELFF,NA,TRBV5-5,NA,TRBJ2-2
TGCAGTGCCTCGACTCCGGGACTAGCGGGGGTTACCTACGAGCAGTACTTC,CSASTPGLAGVTYEQYF,few,TRBV20-1,TRBD2,TRBJ2-7
TGTGCCAGCAACCCGGGACTAGCGACAGATACGCAGTATTTT,CASNPGLATDTQYF,few,TRBV6-2/TRBV6-3,TRBD2,TRBJ2-3
TGTGCCAGCAGCCGTCCTGCGGGGAGGGCGAACACTGAAGCTTTCTTT,CASSRPAGRANTEAFF,NA,TRBV11-2,NA,TRBJ1-1
TGTGCCAGCAGCTTAGTTGGGGGACAGCACGCAAGGGAGACCCAGTACTTC,CASSLVGGQHARETQYF,NA,TRBV7-2,TRBD1,TRBJ2-5
TGTGCCAGCAGCACGATGGGACTAGCGGTACAAGAGACCCAGTACTTC,CASSTMGLAVQETQYF,NA,TRBV9,TRBD2,TRBJ2-5
TGTGCCAGCAGCCATCCGAGGGGGGACGGAGGGGCCCTTATCTATGGCTACACCTTC,CASSHPRGDGGALIYGYTF,NA,TRBV3-1,NA,TRBJ1-2
TGCAGCGGCCGCCGGGACAGCCAAGAGACCCAGTACTTC,CSGRRDSQETQYF,NA,TRBV29-1,TRBD1,TRBJ2-5
TGTGCCAGCACTGGGCAGGTCTATGGCTACACCTTC,CASTGQVYGYTF,NA,TRBV28,NA,TRBJ1-2
TGTGCCAGCAGCCCCCACAGGGCTCCTGGGGCCGACGTCCTGACTTTC,CASSPHRAPGADVLTF,once,TRBV7-2,NA,TRBJ2-6
TGTGCCAGCAGCTTATTTACCGTTGATTCACCCCTCCACTTT,CASSLFTVDSPLHF,few,TRBV7-9,NA,TRBJ1-6
TGCAGTGCTAGAGTAGACTTGGATCAGCCCCAGCATTTT,CSARVDLDQPQHF,NA,TRBV20-1,NA,TRBJ1-5
TGTGCCAGCAGCGTAGGGGGGACCAGGGAGGTTAACTATGGCTACACCTTC,CASSVGGTREVNYGYTF,NA,TRBV9,NA,TRBJ1-2
TGTGCCAGCAGCTTAGGTTGGGGCGGGGGAAGCTCCTACAATGAGCAGTTCTTC,CASSLGWGGGSSYNEQFF,NA,TRBV7-2,TRBD2,TRBJ2-1
TGTGCCAGCAGTTACGCGACCTCACCTTATGGCTACACCTTC,CASSYATSPYGYTF,NA,TRBV6-6,NA,TRBJ1-2
TGCAGTGCCCATCCGGGACTAGCGTCGTATGAGACCCAGTACTTC,CSAHPGLASYETQYF,NA,TRBV20-1,TRBD2,TRBJ2-5
TGCAGCGTTGAGCTCCCCGGGACAACCTACAATGAGCAGTACTTC,CSVELPGTTYNEQYF,NA,TRBV29-1,NA,TRBJ2-7
TGTGCCAGCAGTGTACGCGGCACAGGCGAGCAGTACTTC,CASSVRGTGEQYF,NA,TRBV12-3/TRBV12-4,NA,TRBJ2-7
TGCAGTGCTCACAACAGGGGTTTCCACAATGAGCAGTTCTTC,CSAHNRGFHNEQFF,NA,TRBV20-1,TRBD1,TRBJ2-1
TGTGCCAGCAGCTTAGTATCAGGGGAATCACAGCCCCAGCATTTT,CASSLVSGESQPQHF,few,TRBV7-2,NA,TRBJ1-5
TGTGCCAGTAGTACGCCCCTACAGGGTTCAAAAAACATTCAGTACTTC,CASSTPLQGSKNIQYF,NA,TRBV19,NA,TRBJ2-4
TGCAGTGCCGAGGCGGGGGAGCTTTACGAGCAGTACTTC,CSAEAGELYEQYF,few,TRBV20-1,TRBD2,TRBJ2-7
TGTGCCAGCAGTCATGGGACTATAGGTGTTCAGTACTTC,CASSHGTIGVQYF,few,TRBV6-6,TRBD2,TRBJ2-4
TGTGCCAGCAGCTTGGTGGCAGGGTATGCCTACGAGCAGTACTTC,CASSLVAGYAYEQYF,NA,TRBV5-5,NA,TRBJ2-7
TGTGCCAGCAGTTCCCCCCTGCGACAGGTGGATCAGCCCCAGCATTTT,CASSSPLRQVDQPQHF,NA,TRBV28,NA,TRBJ1-5
TGTGCCACCAGCAGAGATTCGGGGCTAGCACAAGAGACCCAGTACTTC,CATSRDSGLAQETQYF,few,TRBV15,NA,TRBJ2-5
TGTGCCAGCAGCCAAGGAGCGCCGGGGGGCACAGATACGCAGTATTTT,CASSQGAPGGTDTQYF,NA,TRBV4-2,NA,TRBJ2-3
TGTGCCAGCAGCTTACTGGCAGACAATCAGCCCCAGCATTTT,CASSLLADNQPQHF,NA,TRBV7-8,NA,TRBJ1-5
TGTGCCAGCAGCGACCGGGACAGGGGAGGGCTCACAGATACGCAGTATTTT,CASSDRDRGGLTDTQYF,NA,TRBV16,TRBD1,TRBJ2-3
TGTGCCAGCAGCTGGGGCGTAGATACGCAGTATTTT,CASSWGVDTQYF,NA,TRBV5-4,NA,TRBJ2-3
TGTGCCAGCAGCACCGGCCACGCAACAACTAATGAAAGACTGTTTTTT,CASSTGHATTNERLFF,NA,TRBV7-2,NA,TRBJ1-4
TGCGCATCGGGTACGGGGGACTATGGCTACACCTTC,CASGTGDYGYTF,NA,TRBV5-1,NA,TRBJ1-2
TGTGCCAGCAGCCCCGACAGGGTATCGACCTACGAGCAGTACTTC,CASSPDRVSTYEQYF,NA,TRBV7-6,TRBD1,TRBJ2-7
TGCAGTGCTAGAGATTTCGGGGATACGCAGTATTTT,CSARDFGDTQYF,NA,TRBV20-1,NA,TRBJ2-3
TGCGCCAGCAGCCAAGATATCCAGGGAACTCTAGACTATGGCTACACCTTC,CASSQDIQGTLDYGYTF,few,TRBV4-3,NA,TRBJ1-2
TGTGCCAGCAGTTTACAGGGGGCAGAATGCTACGAGCAGTACTTC,CASSLQGAECYEQYF,NA,TRBV27,TRBD1,TRBJ2-7
TGTGCCACCACAAAGACAGGGGAAACAGATACGCAGTATTTT,CATTKTGETDTQYF,NA,TRBV24-1,TRBD1,TRBJ2-3